This entry describes one TCR beta chain. Its specificity is unknown. These data are taken from a study of cytomegalovirus exposure and HLA in healthy donors. Study-wide results and limits: Accurate HLA-A and HLA-B prediction from TCR beta sequences was reported for most subjects.

The length of the CDR3 is 15 residues. Germline assignment: CDR1 SEHNR and CDR2 FQNEAQ (reference sequence). The V segment lost 4 bases and the J segment 5 bases; nucleotides outside the gene matches: 10. The PCR contained 60 Vbeta and 13 Jbeta primers. The table came from immunoSEQ multiplex PCR; TCRdb's copy has only in-frame clones and leaves some out. Seen here are nearly 65,000 clones, about 76% observed once, and the top ten hold about 5%. V usage is TRBV7-9 and J usage is TRBJ1-1; 7 nucleotides agree with TRBD1. Sequencing input: PBMCs. The TCR was taken from a middle-aged man in good health and CMV-seronegative. This CDR3 is CASSSTTGAGTEAFF. In nucleotides, the CDR3 is TGTGCCAGCAGCTCCACTACAGGGGCCGGAACTGAAGCTTTCTTT.